The 31 T cell receptor beta chains given below trace back to one sample, sequenced in a study of cytomegalovirus exposure and HLA in healthy donors. Amplification used 60 Vbeta primers and 13 Jbeta primers. Libraries were prepared by immunoSEQ multiplex PCR; TCRdb keeps only in-frame clonotypes and omits some of them. The sample has 150,000 or so clones, more than 70% seen once; the top ten hold about 8%. Sequencing was performed on PBMCs. These receptors came from a woman in her forties in good health and CMV-seropositive.

The chain recombines TRBV27 with TRBJ2-2; 12 bases match TRBD2. The germline CDR1 and CDR2 sequences are MNHEY and SMNVEV (reference sequence). The CDR3 is 19 amino acids. Germline trimming cut 0 bases from V and 2 bases from J; bases unmatched to any gene: 7. In DNA, the CDR3 is TGTGCCAGCAGTTTATCGGCTAGCGGGAGGGGAGTAAACACCGGGGAGCTGTTTTTT. Its translation: CASSLSASGRGVNTGELFF.

This clone has a handful of counts. The chain carries TRBV6-6 and TRBJ2-2; a weak D match, TRBD2 (6 bases). The V end was cut by 1 base, the J end by 7 bases, with 13 bases between. Germline CDR1 MNHNY, CDR2 SVGAGI (reference sequence). The CDR3 length is 15 residues. The CDR3 reads CASSYFPGRDGELFF. The CDR3 coding sequence is TGTGCCAGCAGTTACTTTCCGGGGCGGGACGGGGAGCTGTTTTTT.

The chain is built from TRBV2 and TRBJ2-5; D ambiguous. V lost 7 bases and J lost 2, with 23 bases in between. Germline CDR1 is SNHLY and CDR2 is FYNNEI. This CDR3 comprises 17 residues. CDR3 coding DNA: TGTGCCAGCACCACACCCGGAGCCGAGTACCAACAAGAGACCCAGTACTTC. Amino acid sequence: CASTTPGAEYQQETQYF.

The sample holds a few counts of this clone. This chain connects TRBV7-9 to TRBJ2-5; TRBD2 aligns across 10 bases. Per the germline V gene, CDR1 is SEHNR and CDR2 is FQNEAQ (reference sequence). V lost 5 bases and J lost 4; bases outside the gene matches: 7. The CDR3 contains 15 residues. For the CDR3, the DNA is TGTGCCAGCAGCCCAGCGGGAGGGCCATCAGAGACCCAGTACTTC. Residues: CASSPAGGPSETQYF.

CDR3: CSAGGYEQFF. Here the CDR3 DNA reads TGCAGCGCTGGGGGGTATGAGCAGTTCTTC. This chain joins TRBV29-1 and TRBJ2-1; a weak D match, TRBD2 (6 bases). The CDR3 is 10 residues long. Trimming removed 7 bases from V and 8 bases from J, with 9 bases in between. Germline CDR1 and CDR2: SQVTM and ANQGSEA.

The chain couples TRBV19 to TRBJ1-4, with D possibly TRBD1 on 6 matching bases. Germline assignment: CDR1 LNHDA and CDR2 SQIVND (reference sequence). Between the trimmed V and J ends, which lost 5 bases and 7 bases, there was a span of 17 bases. This CDR3 comprises 15 residues. The CDR3 sequence is CASSRTAGLGEKLFF. CDR3 DNA sequence: TGTGCCAGTAGTCGGACAGCCGGGCTGGGTGAAAAACTGTTTTTT.

This clone showed up just a few times. The chain links TRBV9 to TRBJ2-2, with a possible D match to TRBD1 (5 bases). Germline loops: CDR1 SGDLS, CDR2 YYNGEE. The CDR3 has 15 residues. V dropped 2 bases and J dropped 5 bases, with 13 bases sitting between them. The CDR3 sequence: CASSVVGVGTGELFF. CDR3 DNA sequence: TGTGCCAGCAGCGTTGTAGGGGTAGGGACCGGGGAGCTGTTTTTT.

This rearrangement joins TRBV6-1 to TRBJ1-6; tentative D call: TRBD1 (5 bases). CDR3 length: 13 residues. Germline V gene lookup returns CDR1 MNHNS and CDR2 SASEGT. Trimming cost V 8 bases and J 6 bases, with 11 bases left between them. CDR3 sequence (DNA): TGTGCCAGCTGTAGGGGAAGTAATTCACCCCTCCACTTT. The encoded protein is CASCRGSNSPLHF.

This chain's CDR3 is CASSIWGVEQPQHF. As DNA, the CDR3 is TGTGCCAGTAGTATATGGGGGGTGGAGCAGCCCCAGCATTTT. The genes are TRBV19 and TRBJ1-5; perhaps TRBD1 as D (5 bases). Germline-derived CDR1 and CDR2 are LNHDA and SQIVND (reference sequence). The CDR3 totals 14 residues. Deletions cut 2 bases from V and 7 bases from J, with 12 bases between. The complete variable domain, with remaining parts taken from reference TRBV19 and TRBJ1-5, reads DGGITQSPKYLFRKEGQNVTLSCEQNLNHDAMYWYRQDPGQGLRLIYYSQIVNDFQKGDIAEGYSVSREKKESFPLTVTSAQKNPTAFYLCASSIWGVEQPQHFGDGTRLSIL.

V is TRBV18 and J is TRBJ2-7; TRBD1 aligns across 7 bases. Germline CDR1 reads KGHSH; CDR2 reads LQKENI. This CDR3 region has 14 residues. With 4 bases clipped from V and 2 bases from J, the junction kept 5 bases outside the gene matches. The CDR3 protein is CASSLGQEAYEQYF. DNA for the CDR3: TGTGCCAGCTCACTTGGACAGGAGGCCTACGAGCAGTACTTC.

The table lists this clone with a few counts. CDR3 nucleotide sequence: TGCAGCGTTGTATGGGGCAATCGGTACGAGCAGTACTTC. Protein sequence: CSVVWGNRYEQYF. This chain connects TRBV29-1 to TRBJ2-7; tentatively, D is TRBD1 (5 bases). Between the trimmed V and J ends, which lost 4 bases and 4 bases, there was a span of 14 bases. The CDR3 spans 13 residues. The germline CDR1 and CDR2 sequences are SQVTM and ANQGSEA.

This chain links TRBV29-1 with TRBJ2-2, with TRBD2 identical over 7 bases. V lost 6 bases and J lost 5; bases outside the gene matches: 9. Germline loops: CDR1 SQVTM, CDR2 ANQGSEA. This CDR3 is built from 14 residues. The CDR3 DNA reads as TGCAGCGTCTCAAAAACGGGAGGTACCGGGGAGCTGTTTTTT. This translates into CSVSKTGGTGELFF.

CDR3 loop: CASSPGRNSPLHF. In DNA, the CDR3 is TGTGCCAGCAGTCCCGGTCGAAATTCACCCCTCCACTTT. The V and J genes are TRBV5-6 and TRBJ1-6; no firm D call. The CDR3 totals 13 residues. Germline CDR1 and CDR2: SGHDT and YYEEEE. V shed 5 bases and J shed 7 bases, with 10 bases lying between them.

This chain links TRBV19 with TRBJ1-2; tentative D call: TRBD1 (5 bases). The ends were cut back, 3 bases at V and 4 bases at J, with 12 bases in the middle. The CDR3 runs to 14 residues. Germline CDR1 and CDR2: LNHDA and SQIVND (reference sequence). The CDR3 reads CASSMVGQFYGYTF. Written as DNA, the CDR3 is TGTGCCAGTAGTATGGTGGGGCAGTTCTATGGCTACACCTTC.

The CDR3 sequence is CASSWGTTSASFYEQYF. CDR3 coding DNA: TGCGCCAGCAGCTGGGGGACTACGTCGGCCTCTTTCTACGAGCAGTACTTC. J is TRBJ2-7 and V is TRBV5-1; TRBD2 matches 7 bases. Trimming cost V 3 bases and J 3 bases; bases outside gene matches: 15. The CDR3 covers 17 residues. The germline CDR1 and CDR2 sequences are SGHRS and YFSETQ. Using reference TRBV5-1 and TRBJ2-7 for the parts outside the CDR3, the full variable domain is KAGVTQTPRYLIKTRGQQVTLSCSPISGHRSVSWYQQTPGQGLQFLFEYFSETQRNKGNFPGRFSGRQFSNSRSEMNVSTLELGDSALYLCASSWGTTSASFYEQYFGPGTRLTVT.

This clone was observed a handful of times. The chain employs TRBV29-1 and TRBJ2-1; the match to TRBD2 covers 8 bases. The CDR3 sequence is 14 residues long. CDR1 is SQVTM, CDR2 ANQGSEA, per germline. V was clipped by 4 bases and J by 4 bases; unmatched bases: 6. In DNA, the CDR3 is TGCAGCGTTGTAAGGGCTAGCGGGTACAATGAGCAGTTCTTC. It codes for CSVVRASGYNEQFF.

V usage is TRBV6-4 and J usage is TRBJ2-1; possible D gene TRBD2, 6 bases. The CDR3 spans 12 residues. Trimming took off 2 bases at V and 7 bases at J, with 6 bases between the two ends. The V gene's germline CDR1 is MRHNA and CDR2 SNTAGT. In DNA, the CDR3 is TGTGCCAGCAGTGACCGGGGGAATGAGCAGTTCTTC. Translation gives CASSDRGNEQFF.

The gene calls are TRBV5-1 and TRBJ2-7; no definite D call. The ends were cut back, 1 base at V and 3 bases at J, with 2 bases in the middle. The CDR3 has 11 residues. The germline CDR1 and CDR2 sequences are SGHRS and YFSETQ. CDR3 region: CASSLYYEQYF. The CDR3 coding sequence is TGCGCCAGCAGCTTGTACTACGAGCAGTACTTC.

The chain couples TRBV14 to TRBJ2-4, with D maybe TRBD2 (5 bases). CDR3 length: 16 amino acids. Germline V gene sequence: CDR1 SGHDN, CDR2 FVKESK. The V end was cut by 2 bases, the J end by 0 bases, with 11 bases between. CDR3 sequence reads: CASSQLSSGAKNIQYF. The CDR3 nucleotides are TGTGCCAGCAGCCAACTATCGAGCGGAGCCAAAAACATTCAGTACTTC.

This chain links TRBV5-4 with TRBJ2-1; tentatively, D is TRBD1 (6 bases). The CDR3 extends over 16 amino acids. The germline V and J ends were trimmed by 1 base and 4 bases, with 15 bases remaining between them. The germline V gene has CDR1 SGHNT and CDR2 YYREEE (reference sequence). The CDR3 nucleotides read TGTGCCAGCAGCTTGTGGAGCGGACAGATATACAATGAGCAGTTCTTC. Translated, it gives CASSLWSGQIYNEQFF.

With respect to this clone: The junction does not match germline at one end; this may be a read error. The same CDR3 can be traced to other DNA sequences in this sample. The chain is built from TRBV28 and TRBJ1-4; D perhaps matches TRBD1 (5 bases). The CDR3 contains 14 residues. Germline V lookup: CDR1 MDHEN, CDR2 SYDVKM. The CDR3 here is CASSLWQGNEKLFF. The CDR3 nucleotides read TGTGCCAGCAGTCTATGGCAGGGAAATGAAAAACTGTTTTTT. Full variable domain (missing parts from reference TRBV28 and TRBJ1-4): DVKVTQSSRYLVKRTGEKVFLECVQDMDHENMFWYRQDPGLGLRLIYFSYDVKMKEKGDIPEGYSVSREKKERFSLILESASTNQTSMYLCASSLWQGNEKLFFGSGTQLSVL.

The chain has TRBV7-2 and TRBJ1-5; a possible D gene is TRBD1 (5 bases). Per the germline V gene, CDR1 is SGHTA and CDR2 is FQGNSA. Trimming took 4 bases from V and 4 from J, leaving 14 bases between them. CDR3 length equals 15 residues. The CDR3 spells CASSSQGIVNQPQHF. In DNA, the CDR3 is TGTGCCAGCAGCTCGCAGGGAATTGTGAATCAGCCCCAGCATTTT. Supplemented by reference TRBV7-2 and TRBJ1-5, the full variable domain reads GAGVSQSPSNKVTEKGKDVELRCDPISGHTALYWYRQSLGQGLEFLIYFQGNSAPDKSGLPSDRFSAERTGGSVSTLTIQRTQQEDSAVYLCASSSQGIVNQPQHFGDGTRLSIL.

This clone was found a few times. V is TRBV27 and J is TRBJ2-3, with D uncertain. V was pared by 5 bases and J by 5 bases, with 11 bases between. Per germline, CDR1 MNHEY and CDR2 SMNVEV (reference sequence). CDR3 size: 13 residues. DNA for the CDR3: TGTGCCAGCAGTGTGTATTCGGGAGATACGCAGTATTTT. It encodes CASSVYSGDTQYF.

This clone was found a few times. The rearrangement links TRBV27 to TRBJ2-3; possible D gene TRBD2, 6 bases. The V end was cut by 5 bases, the J end by 6 bases, with 15 bases between. The CDR3 is 14 amino acids. Germline V gives CDR1 MNHEY, CDR2 SMNVEV (reference sequence). The CDR3 sequence is CASSPLEGLDTQYF. The CDR3 DNA reads TGTGCCAGCAGTCCGTTGGAGGGCCTTGATACGCAGTATTTT.

The V gene is TRBV9, the J gene TRBJ2-5, with TRBD2 identical over 9 bases. The CDR3 length is 16 residues. V lost 4 bases to trimming and J lost 5 bases; unmatched junction nucleotides: 12. Germline CDR1 and CDR2: SGDLS and YYNGEE. CDR3 nucleotides: TGTGCCAGCAGCCCCCCTAGCGGGATGTTTGGTGAGACCCAGTACTTC. Encoded protein: CASSPPSGMFGETQYF.

In this sample, this clone turned up a few times. The chain recombines TRBV6-1 with TRBJ2-7, with 11 positions matching TRBD1. V was clipped by 6 bases and J by 4 bases; unmatched bases: 5. The germline V gene has CDR1 MNHNS and CDR2 SASEGT. This CDR3 spans 14 amino acids. The chain's CDR3 is CASRSGTGGYEQYF. In DNA, the CDR3 is TGTGCCAGCAGGTCCGGGACAGGGGGTTACGAGCAGTACTTC.

The genes are TRBV5-1 and TRBJ1-1; D is possibly TRBD1 (6 bases). Germline lookup yields CDR1 SGHRS and CDR2 YFSETQ. This CDR3 has 14 residues. V shed 4 bases and J shed 1 base, with 11 bases lying between them. As DNA, the CDR3 is TGCGCCAGCAGCAACGGACAGCCGAACACTGAAGCTTTCTTT. This gives the protein CASSNGQPNTEAFF.

J is TRBJ2-3 and V is TRBV19; D possibly corresponds to TRBD2 (5 bases). The CDR3 consists of 15 residues. The germline gives CDR1 LNHDA, CDR2 SQIVND (reference sequence). Trimming took off 3 bases at V and 5 bases at J, with 15 bases between the two ends. The DNA of the CDR3 is TGTGCCAGTAGTATCAATGGTGCAGAGGGAGATACGCAGTATTTT. Encoded protein: CASSINGAEGDTQYF.

The chain recombines TRBV28 with TRBJ1-5; D is unresolved. This CDR3 contains 12 residues. Trimming took 3 bases from V and 10 from J, leaving 10 bases between them. Germline assignment: CDR1 MDHEN and CDR2 SYDVKM. CDR3 amino acids: CASSFGRKPQHF. The CDR3 coding sequence is TGTGCCAGCAGTTTTGGGAGAAAACCCCAGCATTTT.

V gene TRBV6-1 combines with J gene TRBJ2-7, with a tentative D call TRBD1 (7 bases). Trimming removed 8 bases from V and 3 bases from J, with 17 bases in between. The CDR3 is 14 residues long. The germline gives CDR1 MNHNS, CDR2 SASEGT. The CDR3 sequence is CASGVGQGGYEQYF. CDR3 bases: TGTGCCAGCGGGGTGGGGCAGGGGGGCTACGAGCAGTACTTC.

The chain has TRBV7-3 and TRBJ2-5; 8 nucleotides match TRBD2. Per the germline V gene, CDR1 is SGHTA and CDR2 is FQGTGA. V gave up 1 base and J gave up 9 bases; unmatched junction bases: 7. The CDR3 is 14 amino acids. As DNA, the CDR3 is TGTGCCAGCAGCTTAAGTCGGGGGGGTGGACCCCAGTACTTC. It translates to CASSLSRGGGPQYF.